The following is a T cell receptor beta chain sequence with its context. As yet, its antigen is unknown. This specimen comes from a study of breast tumors, draining lymph nodes, adjacent tissues. TCRdb analysed the multiplex PCR reads with MiXCR anew, one entry per CDR3 protein. The sample has about 15,000 distinct CDR3 sequences, roughly 50% seen once. Overall study results and limits: Data fit most tumor T cells coming from lymph node, expanding in tumor. The lymph node origin of tumor T cells was framed as consistent with a hypothesis, not demonstrated.

The TCR was taken from a female donor with breast cancer. Some clones in this sample may be carry-over from other donors' samples. The sequencing input was tumor-adjacent breast tissue.

As DNA, the CDR3 is TGTGCCAGCAGCCCTTCGACTAGCGGGAGAACGGGGCAGTTCTTC. As protein: CASSPSTSGRTGQFF. J is TRBJ2-1 and V is TRBV11-2; TRBD2 matches at 12 bases. The CDR3 has 15 amino acids. CDR1 SGHAT and CDR2 FQNNGV come from the germline V gene. V gave up 5 bases and J gave up 12 bases; unmatched junction bases: 11.